This entry concerns a single T cell receptor (beta chain). The data were taken from a study of blood T cell repertoires in COVID-19. Assay used: immunoSEQ multiplex PCR; TCRdb lists only in-frame clones, some missing. The data contain 210,000 or so clones, approximately 87% of them singletons. This CDR3 comprises 14 residues. From germline, CDR1 is MNHEY and CDR2 SVGEGT. Trimming took 5 bases from V and 0 from J, leaving 10 bases between them. J is TRBJ2-5 and V is TRBV6-2 or TRBV6-3; the D gene is possibly TRBD1 (6 bases). Sequencing input: peripheral blood. This clonotype was obtained from a woman aged 45-60 years with acute or convalescent COVID-19. This CDR3 reads CASSSRGYQETQYF. The CDR3 DNA follows: TGTGCCAGCAGTAGCAGGGGTTACCAAGAGACCCAGTACTTC.